The 10 T cell receptor beta chains below all came from one sample that was sequenced in a study of cytomegalovirus exposure and HLA in healthy donors. It was with 60 Vbeta and 13 Jbeta primers that the PCR ran. Assay used: immunoSEQ multiplex PCR; TCRdb lists only in-frame clones, some missing. The table records roughly 120,000 clones, about 63% of them present only once. The sample consisted of PBMCs. The receptor source for this set is a man aged 25-45 years in good health and CMV-seropositive.

The V and J genes are TRBV6-1 and TRBJ1-2; TRBD1 matches 9 bases. Unmatched junction bases numbered 10, after V lost 0 bases and J lost 5 bases. The CDR3 runs 17 residues. The V gene's germline CDR1 is MNHNS and CDR2 SASEGT. CDR3 amino acids: CASSEAPNPGQGYGYTF. CDR3 DNA sequence: TGTGCCAGCAGTGAAGCTCCGAACCCGGGACAGGGATATGGCTACACCTTC.

This chain uses TRBV5-1 with TRBJ1-2, with 8 bases fitting TRBD1. The germline V gene has CDR1 SGHRS and CDR2 YFSETQ. There are 14 residues in the CDR3. The V segment lost 3 bases and the J segment 3 bases; nucleotides outside the gene matches: 4. CDR3 sequence: CASSSTGADYGYTF. The DNA of the CDR3 is TGCGCCAGCAGCTCGACAGGGGCGGACTATGGCTACACCTTC. Supplemented by reference TRBV5-1 and TRBJ1-2, the full variable domain reads KAGVTQTPRYLIKTRGQQVTLSCSPISGHRSVSWYQQTPGQGLQFLFEYFSETQRNKGNFPGRFSGRQFSNSRSEMNVSTLELGDSALYLCASSSTGADYGYTFGSGTRLTVV.

CDR3 DNA sequence: TGCGCCAGCAGCTTGGGTGGGACAGTATTCACCTACGAGCAGTACTTC. This encodes CASSLGGTVFTYEQYF. The V call is TRBV5-1, the J call TRBJ2-5; TRBD1 matches 7 bases. The J call may be in error: the DNA end matches TRBJ2-7 better. CDR3 length: 16 amino acids. Germline loops: CDR1 SGHRS, CDR2 YFSETQ.

The chain couples TRBV7-2 to TRBJ2-1, with 10 bases that match TRBD2. Germline values: CDR1 SGHTA, CDR2 FQGNSA. The CDR3 loop spans 15 amino acids. Trimming removed 1 base from V and 8 bases from J; junction bases left unmatched: 5. CDR3 in DNA: TGTGCCAGCAGCTTAGAACTAGCGGGATTTTATGAGCAGTTCTTC. It encodes CASSLELAGFYEQFF.

The rearrangement links TRBV29-1 to TRBJ2-3; possibly TRBD2 for D (6 bases). Germline V gives CDR1 SQVTM, CDR2 ANQGSEA. CDR3 size: 13 residues. Trimming removed 4 bases from V and 5 bases from J, with 13 bases in between. The chain's CDR3 is CSVVGRFEDTQYF. The CDR3 coding sequence is TGCAGCGTTGTCGGGAGATTCGAAGATACGCAGTATTTT.

This clone appeared a few times. The chain uses TRBV7-3 and TRBJ1-5; 9 bases map to TRBD1. Germline values: CDR1 SGHTA, CDR2 FQGTGA. CDR3 length: 18 amino acids. The junction had 7 bases not matched to a gene; V was cut back by 1 base and J by 0 bases. The CDR3 nucleotides are TGTGCCAGCAGCTTAATGTGGGACAGGGCTAATAGCAATCAGCCCCAGCATTTT. The encoded protein is CASSLMWDRANSNQPQHF.

The J gene is TRBJ1-5, the V gene TRBV7-8; 7 bases agree with TRBD1. The CDR3 extends over 15 amino acids. V lost 5 bases, J lost 4 bases, and 8 bases stayed unmatched. Germline V gene data show CDR1 as SGHVS and CDR2 as FQNEAQ. CDR3 bases: TGTGCCAGCAGCCCACAAGGGGGCCGAAATCAGCCCCAGCATTTT. Its translation is CASSPQGGRNQPQHF. Drawing the rest from reference TRBV7-8 and TRBJ1-5, the complete variable domain is GAGVSQSPRYKVAKRGQDVALRCDPISGHVSLFWYQQALGQGPEFLTYFQNEAQLDKSGLPSDRFFAERPEGSVSTLKIQRTQQEDSAVYLCASSPQGGRNQPQHFGDGTRLSIL.

The chain couples TRBV11-3 to TRBJ2-3; D remains ambiguous. Looked up from germline, CDR1 is SGHNT and CDR2 is YENEEA. V was shortened by 1 base and J by 3 bases, with 8 bases between the two germline ends. This CDR3 is 14 amino acids long. CDR3 loop: CASSLGHGTDTQYF. In DNA form, the CDR3 reads TGTGCCAGCAGCTTAGGGCACGGGACAGATACGCAGTATTTT.

This clone was seen more than once but under ten times. The chain combines TRBV28 with TRBJ2-4, with D unresolved. With 3 bases removed from V and 6 bases from J, the gap between germline ends came to 9 bases. CDR1 is MDHEN and CDR2 is SYDVKM in the germline V gene. The CDR3 totals 13 residues. The CDR3 here is CASSFTSLNIQYF. DNA for the CDR3: TGTGCCAGCAGTTTTACCAGTTTAAACATTCAGTACTTC.

The chain joins TRBV13 to TRBJ2-7; D remains ambiguous. The germline V gene has CDR1 PRHDT and CDR2 FYEKMQ (reference sequence). Trimming took 0 bases from V and 4 from J, leaving 7 bases between them. This CDR3 comprises 13 residues. CDR3 in amino acids: CASSLGSYYEQYF. CDR3 DNA sequence: TGTGCCAGCAGCTTAGGTAGCTATTACGAGCAGTACTTC.